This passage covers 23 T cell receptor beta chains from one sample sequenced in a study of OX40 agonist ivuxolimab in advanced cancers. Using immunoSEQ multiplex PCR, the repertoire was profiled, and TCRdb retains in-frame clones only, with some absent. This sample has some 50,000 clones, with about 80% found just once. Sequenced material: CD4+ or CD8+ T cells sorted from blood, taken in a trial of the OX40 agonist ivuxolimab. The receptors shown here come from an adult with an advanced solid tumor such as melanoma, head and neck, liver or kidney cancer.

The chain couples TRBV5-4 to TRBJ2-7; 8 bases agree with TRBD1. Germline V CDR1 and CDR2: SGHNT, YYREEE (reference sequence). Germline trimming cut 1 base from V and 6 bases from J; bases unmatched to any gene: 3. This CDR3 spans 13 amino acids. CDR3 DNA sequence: TGTGCCAGCAGCTTGACAGGGGGTCTCGAGCAGTACTTC. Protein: CASSLTGGLEQYF.

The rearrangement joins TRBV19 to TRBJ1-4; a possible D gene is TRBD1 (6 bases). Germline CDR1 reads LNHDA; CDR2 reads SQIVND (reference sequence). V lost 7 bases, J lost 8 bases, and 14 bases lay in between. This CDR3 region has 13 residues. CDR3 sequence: CASTLRGGEKLFF. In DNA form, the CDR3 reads TGTGCCAGTACTCTGAGAGGGGGAGAAAAACTGTTTTTT.

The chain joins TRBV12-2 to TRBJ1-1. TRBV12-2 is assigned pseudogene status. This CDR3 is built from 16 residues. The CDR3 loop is CASRSATGAENTEAFF. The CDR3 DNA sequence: TGTGCAAGTCGCTCGGCTACCGGGGCTGAAAACACTGAAGCTTTCTTT.

CDR3 protein: CASSLSFGGGHEQYF. The CDR3 DNA reads TGTGCCAGCAGCTTAAGTTTCGGGGGCGGGCACGAGCAGTACTTC. This chain uses TRBV7-3 with TRBJ2-7; D possibly matches TRBD1 or TRBD2 (6 bases each). The germline gives CDR1 SGHTA, CDR2 FQGTGA. The CDR3 spans 15 residues. The ends were cut back, 1 base at V and 5 bases at J, with 15 bases in the middle. The variable domain in full, completed from reference TRBV7-3 and TRBJ2-7, reads GAGVSQTPSNKVTEKGKYVELRCDPISGHTALYWYRQSLGQGPEFLIYFQGTGAADDSGLPNDRFFAVRPEGSVSTLKIQRTERGDSAVYLCASSLSFGGGHEQYFGPGTRLTVT.

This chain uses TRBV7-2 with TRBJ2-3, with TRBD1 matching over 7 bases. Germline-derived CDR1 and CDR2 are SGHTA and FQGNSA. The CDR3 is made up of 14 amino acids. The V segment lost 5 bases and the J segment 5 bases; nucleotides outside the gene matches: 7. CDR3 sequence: CASSPTGIVDTQYF. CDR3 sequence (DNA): TGTGCCAGCAGCCCGACAGGGATTGTAGATACGCAGTATTTT. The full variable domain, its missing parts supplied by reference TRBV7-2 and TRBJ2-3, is GAGVSQSPSNKVTEKGKDVELRCDPISGHTALYWYRQSLGQGLEFLIYFQGNSAPDKSGLPSDRFSAERTGGSVSTLTIQRTQQEDSAVYLCASSPTGIVDTQYFGPGTRLTVL.

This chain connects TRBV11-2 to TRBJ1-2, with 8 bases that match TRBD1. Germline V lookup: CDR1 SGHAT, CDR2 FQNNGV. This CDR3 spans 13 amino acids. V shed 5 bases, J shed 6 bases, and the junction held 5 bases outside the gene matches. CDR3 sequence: CASSPDRGHGYTF. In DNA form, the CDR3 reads TGTGCCAGCAGCCCCGACAGGGGACATGGCTACACCTTC.

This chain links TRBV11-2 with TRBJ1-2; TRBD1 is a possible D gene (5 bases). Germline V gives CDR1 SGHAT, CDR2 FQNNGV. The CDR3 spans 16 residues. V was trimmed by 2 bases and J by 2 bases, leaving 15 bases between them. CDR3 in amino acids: CASSLSRDGLNYGYTF. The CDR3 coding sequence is TGTGCCAGCAGCTTAAGTAGGGACGGATTAAACTATGGCTACACCTTC.

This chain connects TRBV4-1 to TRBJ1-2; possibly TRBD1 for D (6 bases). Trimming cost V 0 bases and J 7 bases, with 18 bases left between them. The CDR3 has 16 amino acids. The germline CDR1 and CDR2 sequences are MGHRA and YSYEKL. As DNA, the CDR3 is TGCGCCAGCAGCCAAGAGGGGCCCAGGGGAAGGGCTGGCTACACCTTC. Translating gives CASSQEGPRGRAGYTF.

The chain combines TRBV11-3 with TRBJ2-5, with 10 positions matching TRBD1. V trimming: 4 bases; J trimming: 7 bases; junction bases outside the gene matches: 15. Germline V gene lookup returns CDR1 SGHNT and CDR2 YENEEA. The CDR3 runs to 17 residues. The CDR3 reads CASSSSLGTGERVTQYF. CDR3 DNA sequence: TGTGCCAGCAGCTCCAGCCTCGGGACAGGGGAAAGGGTGACCCAGTACTTC.

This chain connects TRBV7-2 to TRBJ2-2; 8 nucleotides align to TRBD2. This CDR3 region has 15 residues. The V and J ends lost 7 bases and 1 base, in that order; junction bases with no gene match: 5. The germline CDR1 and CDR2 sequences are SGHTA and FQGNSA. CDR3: CASTGGALNTGELFF. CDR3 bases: TGTGCCAGCACCGGGGGGGCTTTGAACACCGGGGAGCTGTTTTTT.

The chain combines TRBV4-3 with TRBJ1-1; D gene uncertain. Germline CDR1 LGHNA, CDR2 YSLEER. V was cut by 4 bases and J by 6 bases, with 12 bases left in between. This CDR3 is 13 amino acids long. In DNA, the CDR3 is TGCGCCAGCAGCCCCGATAACGACGCTGAAGCTTTCTTT. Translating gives CASSPDNDAEAFF.

The CDR3 nucleotides are TGTGCCAGCAGCTTAAGCGACAGGCGTTTCACAGATACGCAGTATTTT. This codes for CASSLSDRRFTDTQYF. The V gene is TRBV13, the J gene TRBJ2-3, with D maybe TRBD1 (6 bases). The germline V gene encodes CDR1 PRHDT and CDR2 FYEKMQ (reference sequence). V shed 2 bases and J shed 2 bases, with 14 bases lying between them. The CDR3 is made up of 16 amino acids.

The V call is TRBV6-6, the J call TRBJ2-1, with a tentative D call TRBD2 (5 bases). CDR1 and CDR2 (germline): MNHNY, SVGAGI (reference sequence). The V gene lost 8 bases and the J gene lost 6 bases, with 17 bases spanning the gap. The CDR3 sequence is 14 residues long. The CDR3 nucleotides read TGTGCCAGCGGAGGAGGAAAAAAGGGCAATGAGCAGTTCTTC. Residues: CASGGGKKGNEQFF.

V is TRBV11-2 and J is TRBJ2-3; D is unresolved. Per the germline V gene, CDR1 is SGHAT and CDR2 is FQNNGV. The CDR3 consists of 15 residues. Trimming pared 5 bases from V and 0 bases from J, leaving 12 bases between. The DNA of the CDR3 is TGTGCCAGCAGCCCCTGGGCCAGAAGCACAGATACGCAGTATTTT. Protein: CASSPWARSTDTQYF.

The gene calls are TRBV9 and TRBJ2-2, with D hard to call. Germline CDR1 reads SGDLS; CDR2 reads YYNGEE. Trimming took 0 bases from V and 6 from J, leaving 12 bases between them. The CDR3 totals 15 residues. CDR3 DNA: TGTGCCAGCAGCGTAGGGACCCCCAAAGCCGGGGAGCTGTTTTTT. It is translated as CASSVGTPKAGELFF.

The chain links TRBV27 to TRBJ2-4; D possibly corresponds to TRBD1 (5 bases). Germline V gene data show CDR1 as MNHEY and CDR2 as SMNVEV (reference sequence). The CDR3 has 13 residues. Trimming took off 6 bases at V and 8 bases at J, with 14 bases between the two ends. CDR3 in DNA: TGTGCCAGCAGGTCCAGGGCCAACGACATTCAGTACTTC. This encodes CASRSRANDIQYF.

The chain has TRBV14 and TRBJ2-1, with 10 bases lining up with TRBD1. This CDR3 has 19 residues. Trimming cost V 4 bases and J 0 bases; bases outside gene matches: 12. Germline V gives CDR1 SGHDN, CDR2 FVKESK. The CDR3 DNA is TGTGCCAGCAGCCCTTTGGGACAGGGGCCTTCCGGCTCCTACAATGAGCAGTTCTTC. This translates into CASSPLGQGPSGSYNEQFF.

The CDR3 loop is CATDGLAGNNEQFF. Written as DNA, the CDR3 is TGCGCCACCGACGGACTAGCGGGAAACAATGAGCAGTTCTTC. V and J are TRBV10-2 and TRBJ2-1, with 12 bases identical to TRBD2. CDR1 and CDR2 from the germline V gene are WSHSY and SAAADI. Trimming cost V 10 bases and J 5 bases; bases outside gene matches: 6. The CDR3 extends over 14 amino acids.

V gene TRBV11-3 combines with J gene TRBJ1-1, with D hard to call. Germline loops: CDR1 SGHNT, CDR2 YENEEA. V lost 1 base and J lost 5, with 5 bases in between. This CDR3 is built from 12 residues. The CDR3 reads CASSLGATEAFF. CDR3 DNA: TGTGCCAGCAGCTTAGGGGCGACTGAAGCTTTCTTT.

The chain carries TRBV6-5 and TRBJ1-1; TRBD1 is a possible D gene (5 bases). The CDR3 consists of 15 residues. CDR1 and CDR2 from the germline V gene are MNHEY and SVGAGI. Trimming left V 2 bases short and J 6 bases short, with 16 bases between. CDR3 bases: TGTGCCAGCAGTTACCGCGGACAATTGAGTTCTGAAGCTTTCTTT. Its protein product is CASSYRGQLSSEAFF.

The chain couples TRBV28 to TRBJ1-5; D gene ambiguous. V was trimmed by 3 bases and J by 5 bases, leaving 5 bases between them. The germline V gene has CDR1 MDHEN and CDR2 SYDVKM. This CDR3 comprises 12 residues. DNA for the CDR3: TGTGCCAGCAGTTTCTTGGATCAGCCCCAGCATTTT. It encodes CASSFLDQPQHF.

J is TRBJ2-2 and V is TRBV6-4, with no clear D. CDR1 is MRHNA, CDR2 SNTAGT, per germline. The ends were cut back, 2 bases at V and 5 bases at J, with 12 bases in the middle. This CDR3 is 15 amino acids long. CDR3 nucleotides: TGTGCCAGCAGTGACCTAGTCCCCCTAACCGGGGAGCTGTTTTTT. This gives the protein CASSDLVPLTGELFF.

The CDR3 here is CASSLSRSGYGYTF. CDR3 coding DNA: TGTGCCAGCAGTTTGTCACGGTCCGGCTATGGCTACACCTTC. The chain links TRBV27 to TRBJ1-2; D uncertain. Looked up from germline, CDR1 is MNHEY and CDR2 is SMNVEV (reference sequence). V was trimmed by 3 bases and J by 4 bases, leaving 12 bases between them. This CDR3 is built from 14 residues.